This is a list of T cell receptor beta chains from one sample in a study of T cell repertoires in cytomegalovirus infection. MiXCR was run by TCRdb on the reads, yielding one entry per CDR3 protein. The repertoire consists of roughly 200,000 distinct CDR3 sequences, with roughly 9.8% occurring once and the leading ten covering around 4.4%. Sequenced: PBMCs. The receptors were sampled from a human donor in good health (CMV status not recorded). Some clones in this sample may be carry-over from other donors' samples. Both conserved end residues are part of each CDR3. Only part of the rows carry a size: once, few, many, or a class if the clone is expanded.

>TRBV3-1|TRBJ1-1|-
CASSQWTGRHHNRAFF
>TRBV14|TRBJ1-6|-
CASSQAARNSPLHF
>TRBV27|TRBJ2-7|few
CASRGPRDRGYEQYF
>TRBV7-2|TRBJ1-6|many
CASSSPRGSPLHF
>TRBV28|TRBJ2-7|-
CASSLQGTTYEQYF
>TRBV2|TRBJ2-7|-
CASSEGTGHYEQYF
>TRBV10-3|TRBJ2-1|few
CAIQGASGEQFF
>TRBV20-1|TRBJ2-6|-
CSARRSGANVLTF
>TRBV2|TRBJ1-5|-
CASTPTRSNQPQHF
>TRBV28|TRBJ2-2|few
CASSLSPVGGELFF
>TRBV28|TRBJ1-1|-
CASMRVSAFF
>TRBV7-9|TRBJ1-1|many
CASSLAQGWNTEAFF
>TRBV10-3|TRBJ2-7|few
CAISDVAPSYEQYF
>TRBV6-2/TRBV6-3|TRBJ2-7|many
CASSDPSRDWDEQYF
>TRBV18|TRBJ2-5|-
CASSPGREVQETQYF
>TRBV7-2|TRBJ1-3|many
CASSPTALSGNTIYF